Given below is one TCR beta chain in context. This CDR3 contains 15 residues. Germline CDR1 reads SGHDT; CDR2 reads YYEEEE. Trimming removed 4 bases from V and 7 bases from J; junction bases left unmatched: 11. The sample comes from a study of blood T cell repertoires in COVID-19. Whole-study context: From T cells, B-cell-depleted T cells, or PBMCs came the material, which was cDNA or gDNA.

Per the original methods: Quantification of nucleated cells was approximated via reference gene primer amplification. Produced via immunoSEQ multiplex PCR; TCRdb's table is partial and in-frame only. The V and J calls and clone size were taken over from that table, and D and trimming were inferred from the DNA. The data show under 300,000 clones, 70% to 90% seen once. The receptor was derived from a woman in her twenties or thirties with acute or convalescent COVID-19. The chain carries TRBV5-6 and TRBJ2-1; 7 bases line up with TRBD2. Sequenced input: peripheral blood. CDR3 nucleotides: TGTGCCAGCAGCCCCAACCGCGGGAGTAATAATGAGCAGTTCTTC. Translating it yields CASSPNRGSNNEQFF.